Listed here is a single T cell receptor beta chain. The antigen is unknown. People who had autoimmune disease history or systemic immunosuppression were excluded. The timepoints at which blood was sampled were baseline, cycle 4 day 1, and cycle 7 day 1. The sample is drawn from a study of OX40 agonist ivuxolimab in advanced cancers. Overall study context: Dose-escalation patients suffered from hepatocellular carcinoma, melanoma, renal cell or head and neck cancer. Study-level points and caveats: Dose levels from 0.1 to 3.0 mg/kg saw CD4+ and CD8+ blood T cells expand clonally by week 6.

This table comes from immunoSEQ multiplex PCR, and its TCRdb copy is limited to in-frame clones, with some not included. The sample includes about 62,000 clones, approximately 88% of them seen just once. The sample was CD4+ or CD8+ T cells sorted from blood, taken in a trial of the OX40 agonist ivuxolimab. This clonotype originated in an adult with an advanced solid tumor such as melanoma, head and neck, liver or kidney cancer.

Here the CDR3 reads CASGTGGEKLFF. The CDR3 coding sequence is TGTGCCAGCGGGACAGGGGGAGAAAAACTGTTTTTT. The rearrangement joins TRBV6-5 to TRBJ1-4; 11 bases map to TRBD1. The junction had 1 base not matched to a gene; V was cut back by 8 bases and J by 8 bases. The CDR3 contains 12 residues. In germline, CDR1 is MNHEY, CDR2 SVGAGI.